The 14 T cell receptor beta chains below were found in one sample sequenced in a study of identical twins. In TCRdb, the 5' RACE reads were re-called with MiXCR into one record per CDR3 protein. This table has hundreds of thousands of distinct CDR3 sequences, more than 20% appearing once. The same sample was also studied in work on T cells expressing NK-cell markers.

Sequencing was done on a sample of CD4+ T cells sorted from blood. These receptors were taken from a woman between 18 and 29 years old in good health.

This clonotype occurred a few times. The V and J genes are TRBV5-1 and TRBJ1-1; the match to TRBD1 covers 7 bases. Trimming took 3 bases from V and 4 from J; bases not matched to a gene: 12. This CDR3 region has 16 residues. Looked up from germline, CDR1 is SGHRS and CDR2 is YFSETQ. The CDR3 reads CASSSRQGGIGTEAFF. The CDR3 DNA reads TGCGCCAGCAGCTCCCGACAGGGAGGTATAGGCACTGAAGCTTTCTTT.

V is TRBV6-1 and J is TRBJ1-2; 7 positions match TRBD1. The CDR3 has 14 amino acids. Germline trimming cut 8 bases from V and 2 bases from J; bases unmatched to any gene: 8. Germline loops: CDR1 MNHNS, CDR2 SASEGT. Written as DNA, the CDR3 is TGTGCCAGCTTAAGTCTGGACAGGAACTATGGCTACACCTTC. This translates into CASLSLDRNYGYTF.

The CDR3 sequence is CSASSGGAKNIQYF. CDR3 coding DNA: TGCAGTGCCAGCTCAGGGGGAGCCAAAAACATTCAGTACTTC. This chain uses TRBV20-1 with TRBJ2-4, with 7 bases identical to TRBD1. Germline V gene data show CDR1 as DFQATT and CDR2 as SNEGSKA (reference sequence). Trimming removed 6 bases from V and 0 bases from J; junction bases left unmatched: 5. The CDR3 spans 14 residues.

V gene TRBV12-3 or TRBV12-4 combines with J gene TRBJ2-7, with 7 bases identical to TRBD2. This CDR3 is built from 15 residues. V shed 5 bases, J shed 4 bases, and the junction held 11 bases outside the gene matches. CDR3 sequence: CASSPLGLAEYEQYF. For the CDR3, the DNA is TGTGCCAGCAGTCCTTTAGGGCTAGCGGAGTACGAGCAGTACTTC.

The chain uses TRBV12-3 or TRBV12-4 and TRBJ1-1, with a tentative D call TRBD1 (5 bases). This CDR3 region has 13 residues. V shed 5 bases and J shed 10 bases, with 17 bases lying between them. In DNA, the CDR3 is TGTGCCAGCAGTCCCCAGACAGAATGGAGAGCTTTCTTT. Amino acid sequence: CASSPQTEWRAFF.

V usage is TRBV20-1 and J usage is TRBJ2-3, with D possibly TRBD2 on 5 matching bases. Germline assignment: CDR1 DFQATT and CDR2 SNEGSKA (reference sequence). The CDR3 length is 14 residues. Trimming cost V 5 bases and J 3 bases, with 15 bases left between them. CDR3 residues: CSAGMGSRTDTQYF. CDR3 DNA sequence: TGCAGTGCTGGCATGGGGAGTAGGACAGATACGCAGTATTTT.

V gene TRBV12-3 or TRBV12-4 combines with J gene TRBJ1-2; D gene ambiguous. Trimming shortened V by 7 bases and J by 7 bases, and 22 bases separated the two germline ends. The CDR3 sequence is 15 residues long. The CDR3 DNA reads as TGTGCCAGCACGTCACCAAGGGTCGGCTGGGCTGGCTACACCTTC. Translation gives CASTSPRVGWAGYTF.

This clonotype showed up just a few times. This rearrangement joins TRBV11-3 to TRBJ2-3, with D possibly matching TRBD1 (6 bases). The V gene lost 6 bases and the J gene lost 6 bases, with 16 bases spanning the gap. Per germline, CDR1 SGHNT and CDR2 YENEEA. The CDR3 has 14 residues. The CDR3 region has the DNA TGTGCCAGCAGTCGAGGGGGTGATACCGATACGCAGTATTTT. It translates to CASSRGGDTDTQYF.

V usage is TRBV10-3 and J usage is TRBJ2-7; D unresolved. Germline V gene lookup returns CDR1 ENHRY and CDR2 SYGVKD. The V gene lost 7 bases and the J gene lost 6 bases, with 16 bases spanning the gap. This CDR3 contains 13 residues. The CDR3 protein is CAITLDRSREQYF. The CDR3 DNA is TGTGCCATCACCCTGGACCGGTCTCGCGAGCAGTACTTC.

The chain joins TRBV3-1 to TRBJ2-5; TRBD2 matches at 9 bases. The CDR3 extends over 13 amino acids. Trimming cost V 5 bases and J 5 bases; bases outside gene matches: 3. CDR1 and CDR2 (germline): LGHDT, YNNKEL (reference sequence). The CDR3 sequence: CASSGSGSETQYF. The DNA for the CDR3 is TGTGCCAGCAGCGGTAGCGGGAGTGAGACCCAGTACTTC.

This clonotype was observed a handful of times. The chain links TRBV18 to TRBJ1-1; the D is unclear. V was trimmed by 3 bases and J by 0 bases, leaving 5 bases between them. Germline values: CDR1 KGHSH, CDR2 LQKENI. The CDR3 spans 13 residues. The CDR3 nucleotides read TGTGCCAGCTCACCCAACATGAACACTGAAGCTTTCTTT. Its translation is CASSPNMNTEAFF.

Ten or more counts support this clonotype. The rearrangement links TRBV5-5 to TRBJ2-1; weak D call: TRBD2 (5 bases). The CDR3 totals 14 residues. Between the trimmed V and J ends, which lost 0 bases and 5 bases, there was a span of 9 bases. Germline assignment: CDR1 SGHKS and CDR2 YYEKEE (reference sequence). The CDR3 loop is CASSLVGRDNEQFF. Written as DNA, the CDR3 is TGTGCCAGCAGCTTGGTTGGGCGGGACAATGAGCAGTTCTTC. Full variable domain (remainder filled in from reference TRBV5-5 and TRBJ2-1): DAGVTQSPTHLIKTRGQQVTLRCSPISGHKSVSWYQQVLGQGPQFIFQYYEKEERGRGNFPDRFSARQFPNYSSELNVNALLLGDSALYLCASSLVGRDNEQFFGPGTRLTVL.

The genes are TRBV7-9 and TRBJ1-1; D ambiguous. V was clipped by 5 bases and J by 0 bases, with 10 bases between them. The CDR3 contains 14 residues. Per the germline V gene, CDR1 is SEHNR and CDR2 is FQNEAQ (reference sequence). The CDR3 reads CASSTTNMNTEAFF. CDR3 in DNA: TGTGCCAGCAGCACGACGAACATGAACACTGAAGCTTTCTTT.

This clonotype showed up just a few times. The rearrangement joins TRBV19 to TRBJ1-5; 9 bases map to TRBD1. CDR1 and CDR2 from the germline V gene are LNHDA and SQIVND (reference sequence). J gave up 5 bases and V 6 bases, and 2 bases lay outside the gene matches. This CDR3 contains 13 residues. The CDR3 DNA reads TGTGCCAGTAGCCGGGACAGGGATCAGCCCCAGCATTTT. It specifies CASSRDRDQPQHF.